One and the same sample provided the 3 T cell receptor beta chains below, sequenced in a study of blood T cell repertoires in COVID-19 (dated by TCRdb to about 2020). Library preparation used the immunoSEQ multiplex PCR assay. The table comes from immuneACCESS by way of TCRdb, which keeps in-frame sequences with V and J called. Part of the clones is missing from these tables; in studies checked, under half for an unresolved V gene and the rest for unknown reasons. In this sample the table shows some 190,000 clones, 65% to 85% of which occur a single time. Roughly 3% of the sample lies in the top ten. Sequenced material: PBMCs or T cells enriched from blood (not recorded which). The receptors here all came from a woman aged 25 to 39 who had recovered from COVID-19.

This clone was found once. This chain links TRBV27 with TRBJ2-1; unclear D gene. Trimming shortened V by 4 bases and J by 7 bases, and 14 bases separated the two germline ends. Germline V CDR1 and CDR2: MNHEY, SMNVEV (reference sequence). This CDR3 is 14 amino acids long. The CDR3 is CASSSLPLNNEQFF. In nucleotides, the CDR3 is TGTGCCAGCAGTTCCCTCCCGTTAAATAATGAGCAGTTCTTC.

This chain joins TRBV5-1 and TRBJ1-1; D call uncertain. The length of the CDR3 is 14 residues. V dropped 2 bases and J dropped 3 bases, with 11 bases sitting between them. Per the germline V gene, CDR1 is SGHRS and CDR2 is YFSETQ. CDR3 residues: CASSLAGVDTEAFF. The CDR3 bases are TGCGCCAGCAGCTTAGCAGGCGTGGACACTGAAGCTTTCTTT.

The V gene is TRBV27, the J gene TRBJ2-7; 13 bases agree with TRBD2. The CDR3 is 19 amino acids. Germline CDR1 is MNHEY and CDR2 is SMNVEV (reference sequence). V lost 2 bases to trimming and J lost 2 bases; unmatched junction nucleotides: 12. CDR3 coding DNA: TGTGCCAGCAGTTTAATTAGGGGGACTAGCGGGAACGATCCCTACGAGCAGTACTTC. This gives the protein CASSLIRGTSGNDPYEQYF.